This T cell receptor beta chain is from a study of blood T cell repertoires in COVID-19 (dated by TCRdb to 2020 to 2021). With respect to the entire study: Samples covering the acute and convalescent phases of COVID-19 were provided by collaborators in the United States, Italy and Spain. The dataset comprised deeply sampled blood TCRbeta repertoires from subjects exposed to, actively infected with, or recovered from COVID-19. Samples came from the ongoing ImmuneRACE study (first 160 participants) plus 1,254 subjects from 6 global collaborators. A de-identified subject ID, COVID-19 status, age in years and sex were almost always included in the sample metadata. The repertoires were released in a freely available public database intended as a resource for research on the immune response to SARS-CoV-2. The prospective study material was composed of cDNA or gDNA derived from T cells, B-cell-depleted T cells, or PBMCs. Where available, HLA class I and class II types were taken from metadata supplied by the sample provider and were not determined by assay-based typing.

The collaborating institutions used their own protocols to collect whole blood in K2EDTA tubes. Collaborator samples were shipped for TCRbeta analysis as frozen whole blood, isolated PBMCs, or DNA extracted from either sample type. The CDR3 runs 15 residues from the cysteine to the phenylalanine. The kept DNA is CDR3 alone, 45 bases in frame from the first base. V drops 1 base and J drops 6 bases, leaving 15 bases in between. CDR1 and CDR2, per the germline V gene (reference sequence), are LNHDA and SQIVND. General study outcomes and caveats: How much clinical and demographic metadata was included differed by source and by participant, and the metadata was provided uncurated.

In regard to this clone: Its antigen remains undetermined. No base qualities exist here, and no much larger clone lies one base off it.

TCRbeta CDR3 regions were amplified from genomic DNA using the immunoSEQ Assay, a bias-controlled multiplex PCR. The published analysis was carried out like this. The number of nucleated cells in each sample was estimated by amplification of reference gene primers within the assay. Sequence reads were collapsed and filtered to measure the absolute abundance of every unique TCRbeta CDR3 rearrangement. For each sample, productive Simpson clonality was calculated as the square root of Simpson's diversity index across productive rearrangements. This immuneACCESS table, as held by TCRdb, lists in-frame sequences with V and J called but not all clones. Of the missing ones, under half trace to an unresolved V gene in checked studies; the others have no known cause. V and J calls and clone size are given by that table; D and trimming were obtained from the DNA. A total of more than 140,000 clones appear in this sample, about 86% of them only once. The ten largest clones add up to about 8% of the sample.

The receptor comes from a woman aged 55 to 70 with acute or convalescent COVID-19. The chain uses TRBV19 and TRBJ1-1; TRBD1 might be the D gene, on 5 matching bases. The sample consisted of peripheral blood. Here the CDR3 is given as CASSIVGQGKAEAFF. The sequenced DNA is TGTGCCAGTAGTATAGTAGGGCAGGGAAAGGCTGAAGCTTTCTTT.